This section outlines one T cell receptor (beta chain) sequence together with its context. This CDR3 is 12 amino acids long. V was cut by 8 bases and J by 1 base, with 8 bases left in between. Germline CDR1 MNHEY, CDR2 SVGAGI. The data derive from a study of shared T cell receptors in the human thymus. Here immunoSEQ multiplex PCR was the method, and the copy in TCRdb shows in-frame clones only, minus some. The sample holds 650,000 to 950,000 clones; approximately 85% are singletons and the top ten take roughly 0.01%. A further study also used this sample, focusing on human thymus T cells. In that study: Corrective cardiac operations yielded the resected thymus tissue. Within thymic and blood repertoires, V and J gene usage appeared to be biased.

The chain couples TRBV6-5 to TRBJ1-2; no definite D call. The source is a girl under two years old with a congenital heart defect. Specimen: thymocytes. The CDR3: CASAAGNYGYTF. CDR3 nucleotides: TGTGCCAGCGCTGCGGGTAACTATGGCTACACCTTC.